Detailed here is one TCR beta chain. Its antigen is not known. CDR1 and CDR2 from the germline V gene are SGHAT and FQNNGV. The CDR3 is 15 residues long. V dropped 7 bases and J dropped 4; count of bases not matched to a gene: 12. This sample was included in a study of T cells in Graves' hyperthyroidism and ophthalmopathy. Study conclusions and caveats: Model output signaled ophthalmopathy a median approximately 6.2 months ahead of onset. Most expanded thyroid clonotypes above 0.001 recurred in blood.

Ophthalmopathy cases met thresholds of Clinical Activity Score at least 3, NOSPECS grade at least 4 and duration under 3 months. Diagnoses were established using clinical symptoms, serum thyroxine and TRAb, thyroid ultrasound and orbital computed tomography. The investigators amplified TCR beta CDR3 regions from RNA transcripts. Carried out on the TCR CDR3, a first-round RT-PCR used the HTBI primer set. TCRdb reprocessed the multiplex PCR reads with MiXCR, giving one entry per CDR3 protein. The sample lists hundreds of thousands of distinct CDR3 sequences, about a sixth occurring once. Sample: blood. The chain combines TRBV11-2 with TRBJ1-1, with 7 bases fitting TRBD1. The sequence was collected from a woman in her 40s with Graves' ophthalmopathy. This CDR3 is CASKMTGLPVTEAFF. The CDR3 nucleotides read TGTGCCAGCAAGATGACAGGGCTGCCCGTCACTGAAGCTTTCTTT. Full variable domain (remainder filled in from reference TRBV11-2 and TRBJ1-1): EAGVAQSPRYKIIEKRQSVAFWCNPISGHATLYWYQQILGQGPKLLIQFQNNGVVDDSQLPKDRFSAERLKGVDSTLKIQPAKLEDSAVYLCASKMTGLPVTEAFFGQGTRLTVV.